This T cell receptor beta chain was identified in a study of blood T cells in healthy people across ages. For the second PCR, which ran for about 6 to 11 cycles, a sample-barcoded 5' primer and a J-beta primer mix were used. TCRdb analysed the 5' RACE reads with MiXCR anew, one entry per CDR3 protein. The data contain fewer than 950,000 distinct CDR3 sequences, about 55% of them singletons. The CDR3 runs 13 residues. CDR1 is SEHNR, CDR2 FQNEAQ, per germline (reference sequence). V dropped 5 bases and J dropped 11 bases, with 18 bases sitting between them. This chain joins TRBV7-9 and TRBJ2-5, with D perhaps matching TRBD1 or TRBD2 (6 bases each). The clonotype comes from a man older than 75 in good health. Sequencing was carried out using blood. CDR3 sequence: CASSPRQAREQYF. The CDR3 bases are TGTGCCAGCAGCCCCCGACAGGCTCGGGAGCAGTACTTC.